What follows are 18 T cell receptor beta chains derived from one specimen sequenced in a study of shared clonotypes between healthy human individuals. TCRdb's table, derived via immunoSEQ multiplex PCR, lists solely in-frame clones and lacks some. The data show under 600,000 clones, almost 80% seen once. The sample consisted of PBMCs. All receptors derive from a woman aged 40 to 50 in good health. Some clones in this sample may be carry-over from other donors' samples.

The rearrangement uses TRBV28 and TRBJ2-2; TRBD2 matches at 14 bases. This CDR3 has 20 amino acids. The V segment lost 2 bases and the J segment 3 bases; nucleotides outside the gene matches: 11. Germline V CDR1 and CDR2: MDHEN, SYDVKM. The CDR3 here is CASSLPGLAGAPIHTGELFF. The DNA of the CDR3 is TGTGCCAGCAGTTTACCGGGACTAGCGGGAGCGCCGATTCACACCGGGGAGCTGTTTTTT.

The chain recombines TRBV28 with TRBJ2-6; 8 positions agree with TRBD1. The length of the CDR3 is 18 residues. CDR1 MDHEN and CDR2 SYDVKM come from the germline V gene. V trimming: 6 bases; J trimming: 0 bases; junction bases outside the gene matches: 10. CDR3 DNA: TGTGCCAGCAGAGATCCCGGGACAGGCCTCTCTGGGGCCAACGTCCTGACTTTC. Translating gives CASRDPGTGLSGANVLTF.

The table lists this clone with many counts. This chain connects TRBV4-1 to TRBJ2-7, with TRBD2 as a possible D gene (6 bases). V gave up 2 bases and J gave up 2 bases, with 10 bases separating them. Germline V gene sequence: CDR1 MGHRA, CDR2 YSYEKL. The CDR3 contains 14 residues. CDR3 sequence: CASSQFAGPYEQYF. For the CDR3, the DNA is TGCGCCAGCAGCCAATTTGCGGGGCCCTACGAGCAGTACTTC.

This sequence joins TRBV10-2 and TRBJ1-3, with D uncertain. The CDR3 contains 12 residues. Trimming shortened V by 2 bases and J by 6 bases, and 5 bases separated the two germline ends. Looked up from germline, CDR1 is WSHSY and CDR2 is SAAADI. The CDR3 DNA follows: TGCGCCAGCAGTGAGCCGGAAAACACCATATATTTT. It encodes CASSEPENTIYF.

This chain connects TRBV19 to TRBJ1-2, with 7 nucleotides matching TRBD1. J lost 8 bases, V lost 6 bases, and 12 bases had no gene match. Per germline, CDR1 LNHDA and CDR2 SQIVND (reference sequence). The CDR3 is 14 amino acids. CDR3 region: CASRPTGDLLGYTF. CDR3 nucleotide sequence: TGTGCCAGTAGACCAACAGGGGACCTATTAGGCTACACCTTC.

The rearrangement joins TRBV7-3 to TRBJ2-7, with no clear D. Trimming cost V 2 bases and J 4 bases, with 15 bases left between them. This CDR3 has 15 amino acids. The germline gives CDR1 SGHTA, CDR2 FQGTGA. Written as DNA, the CDR3 is TGTGCCAGCAGCTTAGGCCAGCAGTATCCTTACGAGCAGTACTTC. Translation gives CASSLGQQYPYEQYF.

This rearrangement joins TRBV15 to TRBJ1-2; D is perhaps TRBD1 (6 bases). Germline assignment: CDR1 LNHNV and CDR2 YYDKDF (reference sequence). V shed 2 bases and J shed 4 bases, with 11 bases lying between them. The CDR3 has 14 amino acids. The CDR3 DNA reads as TGTGCCACCAGCAGACAAGGGGGTGCCTATGGCTACACCTTC. Its translation: CATSRQGGAYGYTF.

This chain connects TRBV21-1 to TRBJ1-2. TRBV21-1 is tagged as a pseudogene. This CDR3 has 18 amino acids. CDR3 sequence (DNA): TGTGCCAGCAGCAAACCACACCCCCCGATGCAAGGCATCGGCGGCTACACCTTC. Protein: CASSKPHPPMQGIGGYTF.

CDR3 amino acids: CASSTRDLGETQYF. CDR3 nucleotides: TGTGCCAGCAGTACTAGGGACTTAGGGGAGACCCAGTACTTC. The J gene is TRBJ2-5, the V gene TRBV6-6, with D perhaps matching TRBD2 (6 bases). The CDR3 spans 14 residues. Trimming stripped 5 bases from V and 5 bases from J, with 15 bases between. CDR1 and CDR2 from the germline V gene are MNHNY and SVGAGI (reference sequence).

There are a few counts of this clone. This chain uses TRBV6-6 with TRBJ2-3, with D possibly matching TRBD1 (5 bases). Germline assignment: CDR1 MNHNY and CDR2 SVGAGI (reference sequence). Trimming pared 4 bases from V and 3 bases from J, leaving 14 bases between. CDR3 size: 15 residues. In DNA, the CDR3 is TGTGCCAGCAGTTCCCACTCCGACAGAACAGATACGCAGTATTTT. Translating it yields CASSSHSDRTDTQYF.

In DNA, the CDR3 is TGTGCCAGCAGTGACCGGACAGGGGCGACAGATACGCAGTATTTT. Translated: CASSDRTGATDTQYF. This chain links TRBV6-1 with TRBJ2-3, with 9 bases that match TRBD1. The CDR3 has 15 residues. The V segment lost 3 bases and the J segment 3 bases; nucleotides outside the gene matches: 4. Germline CDR1 MNHNS, CDR2 SASEGT.

For this clone: This same CDR3 is encoded by further DNA sequences in the sample. V usage is TRBV5-4 and J usage is TRBJ2-1, with 13 bases aligning to TRBD2. Germline CDR1 and CDR2: SGHNT and YYREEE (reference sequence). With V trimmed by 0 bases and J by 2 bases, 2 bases remained unmatched. This CDR3 has 17 residues. Here the CDR3 reads CASSLGGLAGPYNEQFF. The CDR3 nucleotides are TGTGCCAGCAGCTTGGGGGGACTAGCGGGACCCTACAATGAGCAGTTCTTC.

The CDR3 DNA reads TGTGCCAGTCGCTCACGGCCTAGCGGGAGACAGACTGAGCAGTTCTTC. It codes for CASRSRPSGRQTEQFF. The V and J genes are TRBV19 and TRBJ2-1; TRBD2 agrees at 10 bases. J was trimmed by 9 bases and V by 8 bases; bases with no gene match: 16. The CDR3 totals 16 residues. From germline, CDR1 is LNHDA and CDR2 SQIVND (reference sequence).

V is TRBV28 and J is TRBJ2-7; D not resolved. V was cut by 0 bases and J by 5 bases, with 5 bases left in between. CDR3 size: 12 residues. Looked up from germline, CDR1 is MDHEN and CDR2 is SYDVKM. The CDR3 protein is CASSLWGNEQYF. CDR3 sequence (DNA): TGTGCCAGCAGTTTATGGGGGAACGAGCAGTACTTC. Filled out from reference TRBV28 and TRBJ2-7, the complete variable domain reads DVKVTQSSRYLVKRTGEKVFLECVQDMDHENMFWYRQDPGLGLRLIYFSYDVKMKEKGDIPEGYSVSREKKERFSLILESASTNQTSMYLCASSLWGNEQYFGPGTRLTVT.

This rearrangement joins TRBV6-5 to TRBJ2-7; D ambiguous. The V and J ends lost 6 bases and 1 base respectively, with 7 bases between them. Germline V lookup: CDR1 MNHEY, CDR2 SVGAGI. The CDR3 is made up of 12 amino acids. The CDR3 here is CASSRTSYEQYF. CDR3 coding DNA: TGTGCCAGCAGCCGAACATCCTACGAGCAGTACTTC.

The rearrangement joins TRBV7-2 to TRBJ1-1, with D perhaps TRBD1 (5 bases). V lost 1 base to trimming and J lost 5 bases, with 14 bases between them. This CDR3 comprises 15 residues. Germline V lookup: CDR1 SGHTA, CDR2 FQGNSA. CDR3 sequence (DNA): TGTGCCAGCAGCTTAGTTGGGGGGTTTGGGACTGAAGCTTTCTTT. As protein: CASSLVGGFGTEAFF. The variable domain in full, with the rest retrieved from reference TRBV7-2 and TRBJ1-1, is GAGVSQSPSNKVTEKGKDVELRCDPISGHTALYWYRQSLGQGLEFLIYFQGNSAPDKSGLPSDRFSAERTGGSVSTLTIQRTQQEDSAVYLCASSLVGGFGTEAFFGQGTRLTVV.

The chain couples TRBV7-6 to TRBJ1-5; D is unresolved. Germline CDR1 and CDR2: SGHVS and FNYEAQ. This CDR3 spans 13 amino acids. V gave up 5 bases and J gave up 3 bases, with 8 bases separating them. CDR3 sequence (DNA): TGTGCCAGCAGCCGTTCCACCAATCAGCCCCAGCATTTT. Its protein product is CASSRSTNQPQHF.

The chain recombines TRBV29-1 with TRBJ1-2; no firm D call. The ends were cut back, 4 bases at V and 0 bases at J, with 12 bases in the middle. This CDR3 is built from 14 residues. Germline-derived CDR1 and CDR2 are SQVTM and ANQGSEA. This CDR3 is CSVAAHRSNYGYTF. The CDR3 DNA reads TGCAGCGTTGCGGCACATAGATCTAACTATGGCTACACCTTC.